A single sample is the source of the 12 T cell receptor beta chains below, sequenced in a study of PD-1 blockade in classical Hodgkin lymphoma. Measured with immunoSEQ multiplex PCR; TCRdb has only the in-frame clones, and not every one. This table has 37,000 or so clones, about 91% appearing once. Every patient had relapsed following autologous stem cell transplantation, and cohorts differed in brentuximab vedotin exposure. The sample here was peripheral blood mononuclear cells (PBMCs), taken before the second cycle of nivolumab. These TCRs come from a human donor with classical Hodgkin lymphoma.

The chain combines TRBV15 with TRBJ1-5; 8 bases line up with TRBD1. The CDR3 is 15 residues long. Germline V lookup: CDR1 LNHNV, CDR2 YYDKDF (reference sequence). V lost 5 bases, J lost 4 bases, and 7 bases stayed unmatched. The CDR3 region has the DNA TGTGCCACCAGCGACAGGGGTCTTCCTAATCAGCCCCAGCATTTT. It yields the protein CATSDRGLPNQPQHF.

This chain uses TRBV10-2 with TRBJ2-7; D remains ambiguous. This CDR3 region has 11 residues. With 6 bases removed from V and 2 bases from J, the gap between germline ends came to 5 bases. Germline V gives CDR1 WSHSY, CDR2 SAAADI. CDR3 DNA sequence: TGCGCCAGCAGCGGTACCTACGAGCAGTACTTC. Its translation is CASSGTYEQYF.

This clone was counted a single time. The rearrangement uses TRBV5-1 and TRBJ1-1; D call uncertain. From germline, CDR1 is SGHRS and CDR2 YFSETQ. Trimming cost V 7 bases and J 1 base, with 23 bases left between them. The CDR3 runs 17 residues. DNA of the CDR3: TGCGCCAGCCGGGAAAGCCGATCCGTTCAGAAGAACACTGAAGCTTTCTTT. Its translation: CASRESRSVQKNTEAFF. Based on the CDR3 plus reference TRBV5-1 and TRBJ1-1, the full variable domain is KAGVTQTPRYLIKTRGQQVTLSCSPISGHRSVSWYQQTPGQGLQFLFEYFSETQRNKGNFPGRFSGRQFSNSRSEMNVSTLELGDSALYLCASRESRSVQKNTEAFFGQGTRLTVV.

The chain links TRBV11-1 to TRBJ2-3, with a possible D match to TRBD2 (6 bases). CDR1 is SGHAT and CDR2 is FQDESV in the germline V gene (reference sequence). CDR3 size: 15 residues. V lost 5 bases, J lost 4 bases, and 16 bases lay in between. DNA for the CDR3: TGTGCCAGCAGCCAACCGGGACTGGGGGCAGATACGCAGTATTTT. It yields the protein CASSQPGLGADTQYF.

The chain is built from TRBV11-1 and TRBJ2-1, with 7 bases identical to TRBD2. CDR1 is SGHAT and CDR2 is FQDESV in the germline V gene (reference sequence). This CDR3 contains 16 residues. The V segment lost 6 bases and the J segment 4 bases; nucleotides outside the gene matches: 12. The CDR3: CASSSPSSGSYNEQFF. CDR3 in DNA: TGTGCCAGCAGTTCTCCCTCTAGCGGCTCTTACAATGAGCAGTTCTTC.

This sequence joins TRBV10-3 and TRBJ2-1; 8 bases are a match to TRBD2. With 4 bases clipped from V and 7 bases from J, the junction kept 9 bases outside the gene matches. The CDR3 covers 15 residues. Germline V gives CDR1 ENHRY, CDR2 SYGVKD. This CDR3 is CAISALSGSRNEQFF. The CDR3 DNA is TGTGCCATCAGTGCACTCAGCGGGAGTCGGAATGAGCAGTTCTTC.

This clone was observed once. This chain joins TRBV6-1 and TRBJ2-1, with 13 bases identical to TRBD2. Germline CDR1 reads MNHNS; CDR2 reads SASEGT. V gave up 4 bases and J gave up 2 bases; unmatched junction bases: 2. CDR3 length: 16 amino acids. The DNA for the CDR3 is TGTGCCAGCAGTGCAGGGACTAGCGGGACCTACAATGAGCAGTTCTTC. Translating gives CASSAGTSGTYNEQFF.

Of note for this clone: This sample also contains other DNA sequences that code for the same CDR3. The chain employs TRBV4-1 and TRBJ2-7; D is possibly TRBD1 (6 bases). CDR3 length equals 17 residues. Deletions cut 5 bases from V and 1 base from J, with 21 bases between. Looked up from germline, CDR1 is MGHRA and CDR2 is YSYEKL. In nucleotides, the CDR3 is TGCGCCAGCAGCTCCAAGTTTTTGGACAGTCTGTCCTACGAGCAGTACTTC. This codes for CASSSKFLDSLSYEQYF.

The J gene is TRBJ1-1, the V gene TRBV27; no clear D gene. Germline assignment: CDR1 MNHEY and CDR2 SMNVEV (reference sequence). V was clipped by 2 bases and J by 5 bases, with 15 bases between them. The CDR3 consists of 15 residues. CDR3 sequence (DNA): TGTGCCAGCAGTTTACAGGATTCGGGTTATACTGAAGCTTTCTTT. This codes for CASSLQDSGYTEAFF.

The chain carries TRBV6-1 and TRBJ1-3; D gene ambiguous. V was pared by 9 bases and J by 1 base, with 16 bases between. The CDR3 extends over 15 amino acids. The germline V gene has CDR1 MNHNS and CDR2 SASEGT. In DNA, the CDR3 is TGTGCCAGTGAACGGCCCGGGTTATCTGGAAACACCATATATTTT. This codes for CASERPGLSGNTIYF.

The CDR3 sequence is CASSLVTGGAAYYGYTF. CDR3 coding DNA: TGTGCCAGCAGCTTAGTTACAGGGGGCGCCGCTTACTATGGCTACACCTTC. The chain joins TRBV11-2 to TRBJ1-2; 9 nucleotides align to TRBD1. The V segment lost 1 base and the J segment 3 bases; nucleotides outside the gene matches: 9. Germline V CDR1 and CDR2: SGHAT, FQNNGV. The CDR3 is 17 amino acids.

The J gene is TRBJ1-1, the V gene TRBV5-3; no firm D call. TRBV5-3 is treated as an ORF (open reading frame) with a function not yet certain. The CDR3 consists of 17 residues. Trimming shortened V by 1 base and J by 3 bases, and 19 bases separated the two germline ends. This chain's CDR3 is CARSLKGLGCSDTEAFF. DNA for the CDR3: TGTGCCAGAAGCTTGAAAGGTCTAGGGTGTTCGGACACTGAAGCTTTCTTT.